A selection of T cell receptor beta chains follows, all from one sample in a study of blood T cell repertoires in COVID-19. Clones were sequenced by immunoSEQ multiplex PCR, and TCRdb holds only the in-frame ones, with some missing. The sample has 390,000 or so clones, around four fifths seen once. Sequenced material: PBMCs or T cells enriched from blood (not recorded which). These receptors were obtained from a woman in her fifties or sixties who had recovered from COVID-19. Each CDR3 is given with its conserved first and last residue. A D gene is named only where the DNA matches it firmly. Size is omitted from some rows. Given values are once, few, many or a class for expanded clones.

cdr3_aa cdr3_nt j_call d_call v_call clone_size
CASSQSPGNQPQHF TGCGCCAGCAGTCAATCCCCGGGCAATCAGCCCCAGCATTTT TRBJ1-5 . TRBV23-1 .
CASSLQGGDGYTF TGCGCCAGCAGCTTGCAGGGAGGAGATGGCTACACCTTC TRBJ1-2 . TRBV5-1 .
CASSIGRQGVFGYTF TGTGCCAGTAGTATTGGGCGACAGGGGGTCTTTGGCTACACCTTC TRBJ1-2 TRBD1 TRBV19 .
CASSSGLAGVNEQFF TGTGCCAGTAGTTCTGGACTAGCGGGGGTCAATGAGCAGTTCTTC TRBJ2-1 TRBD2 TRBV19 .
CASTLFRAGGYTF TGTGCCAGCACCCTTTTTCGGGCAGGGGGCTACACCTTC TRBJ1-2 . TRBV12-3/TRBV12-4 once
CASSYTPGQGNGDTEAFF TGTGCCAGCAGTTACACGCCGGGACAGGGGAATGGGGACACTGAAGCTTTCTTT TRBJ1-1 TRBD1 TRBV6-2/TRBV6-3 .
CASSTGQGKQPQHF TGTGCCAGTAGTACTGGACAGGGTAAACAGCCCCAGCATTTT TRBJ1-5 TRBD1 TRBV19 few
CSVMGQVNTEAFF TGCAGCGTCATGGGACAAGTGAACACTGAAGCTTTCTTT TRBJ1-1 . TRBV29-1 .
CATSDFTGAQHF TGTGCCACCAGTGATTTTACGGGAGCCCAGCATTTT TRBJ1-5 . TRBV24-1 .
CASSLGSGDYEQYF TGTGCCAGCAGCTTAGGCTCAGGGGACTACGAGCAGTACTTC TRBJ2-7 . TRBV11-3 .
CASSQASSGGRNQPQHF TGCGCCAGCAGCCAAGCCTCCTCGGGAGGTCGGAATCAGCCCCAGCATTTT TRBJ1-5 . TRBV4-1 .
CASSLDPGLAGGNTDTQYF TGTGCCAGCAGCTTGGATCCCGGACTAGCGGGAGGGAACACAGATACGCAGTATTTT TRBJ2-3 TRBD2 TRBV5-5 .
CASSQEGGTEAFF TGTGCCAGCAGCCAAGAAGGGGGCACTGAAGCTTTCTTT TRBJ1-1 . TRBV4-2 .
CASSQGLAGGAGNEQFF TGTGCCAGCAGCCAAGGACTAGCGGGAGGGGCAGGGAATGAGCAGTTCTTC TRBJ2-1 TRBD2 TRBV3-1/TRBV3-2 .
CASTREVGSYNEQFF TGTGCCAGCACCAGGGAAGTAGGGTCCTACAATGAGCAGTTCTTC TRBJ2-1 . TRBV7-2 .
CASSEYRTSTDTQYF TGTGCCAGCAGTGAATACAGGACGAGCACAGATACGCAGTATTTT TRBJ2-3 . TRBV2 .
CASSYDNRVGYTF TGTGCCAGCAGCTACGATAACAGGGTCGGCTACACCTTC TRBJ1-2 . TRBV9 .
CASSRQGALTEAFF TGTGCCAGCAGTAGACAGGGGGCTCTCACTGAAGCTTTCTTT TRBJ1-1 TRBD1 TRBV7-9 .
CASSQLNTYEQYF TGTGCCAGCAGCCAATTAAATACCTACGAGCAGTACTTC TRBJ2-7 . TRBV3-1/TRBV3-2 .
CASSLEGEGQGYEQYF TGTGCCAGCAGCTTGGAAGGTGAGGGACAGGGCTACGAGCAGTACTTC TRBJ2-7 TRBD1 TRBV5-5 .
CASSPTLAGSAYEQYF TGTGCCAGCAGCCCTACCCTAGCGGGGTCCGCCTACGAGCAGTACTTC TRBJ2-7 TRBD2 TRBV11-1 medium-sized
CASSPDRGSNQPQHF TGTGCCAGCAGCCCGGACAGGGGAAGCAATCAGCCCCAGCATTTT TRBJ1-5 TRBD1 TRBV11-2 .
CASSSASATDTQYF TGTGCCAGCAGCAGCGCCTCCGCCACAGATACGCAGTATTTT TRBJ2-3 . TRBV5-4 .
CASSSVGGDGYTF TGTGCCAGCAGCTCAGTCGGGGGAGATGGCTACACCTTC TRBJ1-2 . TRBV6-5 .
CASSPWTGQGYTF TGTGCCAGCAGCCCTTGGACAGGGCAGGGCTACACCTTC TRBJ1-2 TRBD1 TRBV14 .
CASRQPDWIYEQYF TGTGCCAGCCGCCAACCGGACTGGATTTACGAGCAGTACTTC TRBJ2-7 . TRBV6-2/TRBV6-3 few
CAISAEWNTEAFF TGTGCCATCAGTGCTGAGTGGAACACTGAAGCTTTCTTT TRBJ1-1 . TRBV10-3 .
CASSYGTSGDEQYF TGTGCCAGCAGTTACGGGACTAGCGGGGATGAGCAGTACTTC TRBJ2-7 TRBD2 TRBV27 .
CASSYPAGQGIKGAEAFF TGTGCCAGCAGTTACCCCGCGGGACAGGGGATCAAGGGGGCTGAAGCTTTCTTT TRBJ1-1 TRBD1 TRBV6-2/TRBV6-3 .
CAWSGDRGDGYTF TGTGCCTGGAGTGGGGACAGGGGCGATGGCTACACCTTC TRBJ1-2 TRBD1 TRBV30 few
CASKDRGTEAFF TGTGCCAGCAAAGACAGGGGCACTGAAGCTTTCTTT TRBJ1-1 TRBD1 TRBV6-6 .
CASSDPVSGGYEQYF TGTGCCAGCAGCGATCCGGTTTCGGGTGGGTACGAGCAGTACTTC TRBJ2-7 . TRBV5-4 .
CASSLGPGGRAFF TGTGCCAGCAGCTTAGGCCCCGGGGGTCGAGCTTTCTTT TRBJ1-1 . TRBV7-2 .
CASSIQRAQETQYF TGTGCCAGCAGTATTCAGCGGGCACAAGAGACCCAGTACTTC TRBJ2-5 . TRBV6-5 few
CASSKQAHRDSSYNSPLHF TGTGCCAGCAGCAAACAAGCCCATCGGGACAGCTCCTATAATTCACCCCTCCACTTT TRBJ1-6 TRBD1 TRBV7-3 .
CASSNPAGGPTYEQYF TGTGCCAGCAGCAACCCAGCGGGAGGACCGACCTACGAGCAGTACTTC TRBJ2-7 TRBD2 TRBV6-2/TRBV6-3 .
CASSHRLAGEGDIQYF TGTGCCAGCAGCCATCGACTAGCGGGAGAAGGAGACATTCAGTACTTC TRBJ2-4 TRBD2 TRBV4-2 .
CASSDSRYSGRPVVDTGELFF TGTGCCAGCAGTGACTCCCGGTATAGCGGGAGACCGGTGGTTGACACCGGGGAGCTGTTTTTT TRBJ2-2 TRBD2 TRBV6-4 .
CASSSQTGFVHEQYF TGTGCCAGCAGTTCGCAGACAGGGTTCGTCCACGAGCAGTACTTC TRBJ2-7 TRBD1 TRBV6-5 .
CASSQRGRGADTQYF TGTGCCAGCAGTCAAAGGGGGAGGGGAGCAGATACGCAGTATTTT TRBJ2-3 . TRBV6-6 .
CASSQAGQGYEQYF TGTGCCAGCAGCCAAGCGGGTCAGGGTTACGAGCAGTACTTC TRBJ2-7 . TRBV7-6 once
CASSHQGRVGETQYF TGTGCCAGCAGCCATCAAGGGAGGGTGGGAGAGACCCAGTACTTC TRBJ2-5 TRBD2 TRBV5-6 .
CASSITSSYNEQFF TGTGCCAGTAGCATCACAAGCTCCTACAATGAGCAGTTCTTC TRBJ2-1 . TRBV19 .
CASSIAGMRWGYTF TGTGCCAGTAGTATTGCAGGGATGCGGTGGGGCTACACCTTC TRBJ1-2 . TRBV19 .
CASSTDRTGANVLTF TGTGCCAGCAGTACCGACAGAACTGGGGCCAACGTCCTGACTTTC TRBJ2-6 . TRBV9 .
CASSLEGQGNTIYF TGCGCCAGCAGCTTGGAGGGACAGGGAAACACCATATATTTT TRBJ1-3 TRBD1 TRBV5-1 .
CASSPLAGMNTEAFF TGTGCCAGCTCACCACTGGCAGGGATGAACACTGAAGCTTTCTTT TRBJ1-1 . TRBV18 few
CASMREETQYF TGTGCCAGCATGCGGGAAGAGACCCAGTACTTC TRBJ2-5 . TRBV2 .
CSPVLQGAEAFF TGCAGCCCCGTACTACAGGGCGCTGAAGCTTTCTTT TRBJ1-1 . TRBV29-1 once